This passage covers 20 T cell receptor beta chains from one sample sequenced in a study of T cell repertoires in cytomegalovirus infection. No antigen is known for these receptors. Using its own MiXCR run on the reads, TCRdb lists one record per CDR3 protein. Of 900,000 to 950,000 distinct CDR3 sequences detected, roughly a third appear once; the ten largest clones hold 13%. This sample comprised cultured CD8+ T cells from PBMCs, obtained from culture after CMV antigen stimulation. All receptors come from a human donor in good health (CMV status not recorded). Some clones in this sample may be carry-over from other donors' samples.

Remarks on this clonotype: Germline is not matched at one junction end, which may reflect a read error. This chain joins TRBV4-1 and TRBJ2-3; D possibly matches TRBD1 or TRBD2 (6 bases each). This CDR3 has 17 amino acids. Per the germline V gene, CDR1 is MGHRA and CDR2 is YSYEKL. The CDR3 coding sequence is TGCGCCAGCAGCCAAGACCTGGGGGGCCAGGGCACAGATATGCAGTATTTT. Translation gives CASSQDLGGQGTDMQYF.

This CDR3 is CASSSVGKGYTF. DNA of the CDR3: TGTGCCAGCAGCTCCGTTGGGAAGGGCTACACCTTC. V usage is TRBV7-9 and J usage is TRBJ1-2; the D is unclear. Germline V gives CDR1 SEHNR, CDR2 FQNEAQ (reference sequence). Trimming removed 4 bases from V and 8 bases from J, with 11 bases in between. CDR3 size: 12 residues.

This clonotype was detected only a few times. The chain couples TRBV6-6 to TRBJ1-2; tentatively, D is TRBD1 (5 bases). Trimming removed 7 bases from V and 3 bases from J, with 12 bases in between. The CDR3 spans 13 residues. Germline CDR1 reads MNHNY; CDR2 reads SVGAGI (reference sequence). CDR3 in amino acids: CASTSGGDYGYTF. The CDR3 DNA follows: TGTGCCAGCACTTCGGGGGGAGACTATGGCTACACCTTC.

This sequence joins TRBV6-1 and TRBJ2-7; either TRBD1 or TRBD2 may fit D (6 bases each). Deletions cut 1 base from V and 4 bases from J, with 14 bases between. In germline, CDR1 is MNHNS, CDR2 SASEGT. This CDR3 has 15 amino acids. The CDR3 bases are TGTGCCAGCAGTGAAGGAGGGGGAGGAGGTTACGAGCAGTACTTC. Translated: CASSEGGGGGYEQYF.

This clonotype has only a few counts. This sequence joins TRBV7-2 and TRBJ1-2; no definite D call. From germline, CDR1 is SGHTA and CDR2 FQGNSA. V lost 5 bases and J 4 bases, leaving 17 bases between the germline ends. The CDR3 sequence is 15 residues long. CDR3 nucleotide sequence: TGTGCCAGCAGCCCAAGTGGGGAGACTCCCTATGGCTACACCTTC. Translating gives CASSPSGETPYGYTF.

The chain employs TRBV7-6 and TRBJ1-4, with no clear D. This CDR3 has 14 residues. Germline V gives CDR1 SGHVS, CDR2 FNYEAQ. V was cut by 1 base and J by 4 bases, with 7 bases left in between. In DNA, the CDR3 is TGTGCCAGCAGCTTAGTACTGGTTAATGAAAAACTGTTTTTT. Protein product: CASSLVLVNEKLFF.

The sample holds a few counts of this clonotype. The chain joins TRBV7-9 to TRBJ1-1; possibly TRBD1 for D (5 bases). CDR3 length: 13 residues. Deletions cut 8 bases from V and 0 bases from J, with 10 bases between. The germline gives CDR1 SEHNR, CDR2 FQNEAQ (reference sequence). The CDR3 nucleotides are TGTGCCAGCCTGACAGAAGTGAACACTGAAGCTTTCTTT. Translated: CASLTEVNTEAFF.

The chain links TRBV7-9 to TRBJ2-1; D unresolved. Germline CDR1 and CDR2: SEHNR and FQNEAQ (reference sequence). The CDR3 totals 10 residues. Trimming pared 5 bases from V and 7 bases from J, leaving 3 bases between. CDR3 sequence (DNA): TGTGCCAGCAGCCGTAATGAGCAGTTCTTC. As protein: CASSRNEQFF.

This clonotype was seen a few times. V and J are TRBV11-2 and TRBJ2-1; D remains unclear. V lost 1 base and J 3 bases, leaving 7 bases between the germline ends. This CDR3 spans 14 amino acids. The V gene's germline CDR1 is SGHAT and CDR2 FQNNGV. The CDR3 loop is CASSLVGRYNEQFF. The CDR3 nucleotides read TGTGCCAGCAGCTTAGTTGGCCGCTACAATGAGCAGTTCTTC.

The J gene is TRBJ2-1, the V gene TRBV29-1; D possibly corresponds to TRBD2 (6 bases). The CDR3 loop spans 15 amino acids. V lost 3 bases, J lost 3 bases, and 15 bases lay in between. CDR1 and CDR2 (germline): SQVTM, ANQGSEA. CDR3 in DNA: TGCAGCGTTGAGGGTTTCGGGGGACTCTACAATGAGCAGTTCTTC. It is translated as CSVEGFGGLYNEQFF.

V gene TRBV11-3 combines with J gene TRBJ1-1; 9 nucleotides match TRBD1. CDR1 and CDR2 from the germline V gene are SGHNT and YENEEA. The junction had 3 bases not matched to a gene; V was cut back by 5 bases and J by 2 bases. This CDR3 comprises 14 residues. The DNA of the CDR3 is TGTGCCAGCAGCGGGGACAGGGATAACACTGAAGCTTTCTTT. Amino acids: CASSGDRDNTEAFF. The entire variable domain, with the rest obtained from reference TRBV11-3 and TRBJ1-1, is as follows: EAGVVQSPRYKIIEKKQPVAFWCNPISGHNTLYWYLQNLGQGPELLIRYENEEAVDDSQLPKDRFSAERLKGVDSTLKIQPAELGDSAVYLCASSGDRDNTEAFFGQGTRLTVV.

The chain links TRBV7-3 to TRBJ2-3, with D maybe TRBD1 (6 bases). Germline values: CDR1 SGHTA, CDR2 FQGTGA. The CDR3 sequence is 14 residues long. The V end was cut by 5 bases, the J end by 5 bases, with 14 bases between. The CDR3 bases are TGTGCCAGCAGCAACGGGCCGACAGGAGATACGCAGTATTTT. This sequence encodes CASSNGPTGDTQYF.

This clonotype was seen a handful of times. The chain employs TRBV4-1 and TRBJ1-4; D is unclear. The germline V gene has CDR1 MGHRA and CDR2 YSYEKL. This CDR3 is built from 15 residues. V lost 2 bases and J 7 bases, leaving 14 bases between the germline ends. CDR3 coding DNA: TGCGCCAGCAGCCAATTGGGTGGTGAAGGTGAAAAACTGTTTTTT. Translated, it gives CASSQLGGEGEKLFF.

This clonotype has more than one count but fewer than ten. The chain combines TRBV12-3 or TRBV12-4 with TRBJ1-2; D is possibly TRBD1 (5 bases). The CDR3 runs 18 residues. V shed 3 bases and J shed 0 bases, with 20 bases lying between them. Here the CDR3 DNA reads TGTGCCAGCAGTTTTATCCTGGAGGTCGGGGCATCTAACTATGGCTACACCTTC. Encoded protein: CASSFILEVGASNYGYTF.

A few counts support this clonotype. V is TRBV9 and J is TRBJ2-3; D call uncertain. The CDR3 length is 17 residues. V dropped 0 bases and J dropped 0 bases, with 14 bases sitting between them. Per germline, CDR1 SGDLS and CDR2 YYNGEE. The chain's CDR3 is CASSVAGRTTSTDTQYF. DNA for the CDR3: TGTGCCAGCAGCGTAGCTGGTAGAACGACTAGCACAGATACGCAGTATTTT.

The V gene is TRBV12-3 or TRBV12-4, the J gene TRBJ2-7; D is ambiguous. Trimming removed 5 bases from V and 0 bases from J, with 17 bases in between. The CDR3 length is 16 residues. For the CDR3, the DNA is TGTGCCAGCAGTCCTCTTCCCTTGGACCTCTCCTACGAGCAGTACTTC. Encoded protein: CASSPLPLDLSYEQYF.

J is TRBJ2-7 and V is TRBV11-2; D is uncertain. The CDR3 totals 14 residues. CDR1 and CDR2 (germline): SGHAT, FQNNGV. Trimming left V 1 base short and J 2 bases short, with 9 bases between. DNA of the CDR3: TGTGCCAGCAGCTTAGGTGGGTGGACCTACGAGCAGTACGTC. It translates to CASSLGGWTYEQYV.

This clonotype was seen repeatedly, ten times or more. This chain connects TRBV7-6 to TRBJ1-5; D gene unclear. The germline V and J ends were trimmed by 5 bases and 5 bases, with 19 bases remaining between them. The CDR3 is 16 amino acids. Germline V lookup: CDR1 SGHVS, CDR2 FNYEAQ. CDR3 protein: CASSPRSLRDDQPQHF. For the CDR3, the DNA is TGTGCCAGCAGCCCACGGTCCCTGAGGGATGATCAGCCCCAGCATTTT.

A note on this clonotype: Germline is not matched at one junction end, which may reflect a read error. This chain uses TRBV7-6 with TRBJ1-1, with 9 positions matching TRBD1. The germline V gene encodes CDR1 SGHVS and CDR2 FNYEAQ. The CDR3 contains 16 residues. The CDR3 DNA reads as TGTGTCAGCAGCTTAGGACAGGGGACTTTGAACACTGAAGCTTTCTTT. Protein sequence: CVSSLGQGTLNTEAFF.

The genes are TRBV6-1 and TRBJ1-2; D is uncertain. This CDR3 has 13 amino acids. V lost 2 bases to trimming and J lost 8 bases, with 12 bases between them. Per the germline V gene, CDR1 is MNHNS and CDR2 is SASEGT. CDR3 region: CASSETGLWGYTF. The CDR3, as DNA: TGTGCCAGCAGTGAAACCGGGTTATGGGGCTACACCTTC.